This T cell receptor (beta chain) derives from a study of Graves' ophthalmopathy and Graves' hyperthyroidism. The study amplified TCR beta CDR3 regions using RNA transcripts. After a first-round RT-PCR with HTBI primers, a second-round multiplex PCR was run. One entry per CDR3 protein results from TCRdb running MiXCR on the multiplex PCR reads. The top ten hold 11% of the sample, which has some 1.1 million distinct CDR3 sequences, about two fifths seen once. The sequence came from an adult man with Graves' hyperthyroidism. The specimen sequenced was peripheral blood or thyroid tissue (not recorded which).

DNA for the CDR3: TGTGCCAGCAGCCAAGTGGATGGGACTGAAGCTTTCTTT. As protein: CASSQVDGTEAFF. The V call is TRBV7-9, the J call TRBJ1-1, with D hard to call. This CDR3 has 13 amino acids. Germline CDR1 and CDR2: SEHNR and FQNEAQ (reference sequence). Trimming left V 5 bases short and J 5 bases short, with 12 bases between.